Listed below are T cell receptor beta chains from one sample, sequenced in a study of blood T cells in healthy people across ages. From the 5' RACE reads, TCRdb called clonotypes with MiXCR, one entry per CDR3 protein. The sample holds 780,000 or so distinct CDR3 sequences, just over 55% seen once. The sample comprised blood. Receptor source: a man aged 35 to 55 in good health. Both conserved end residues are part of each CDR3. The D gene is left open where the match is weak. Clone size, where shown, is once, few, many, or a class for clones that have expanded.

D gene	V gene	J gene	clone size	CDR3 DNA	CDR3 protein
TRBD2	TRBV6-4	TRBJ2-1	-	TGTGCCAGCAGCGGGACTAGAGACAATGAGCAGTTCTTC	CASSGTRDNEQFF
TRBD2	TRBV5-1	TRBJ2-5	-	TGCGCCAGCACCGGACTAGCGGGAGGGATAGAGACCCAGTACTTC	CASTGLAGGIETQYF
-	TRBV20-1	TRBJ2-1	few	TGCAGTGCTAGAGCATTTGGAAGACAGGTTTACAATGAGCAGTTCTTC	CSARAFGRQVYNEQFF
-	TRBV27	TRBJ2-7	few	TGTGCCAGCCACGGGGGGCCGCTCTCCTACGAGCAGTACTTC	CASHGGPLSYEQYF
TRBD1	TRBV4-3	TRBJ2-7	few	TGCGCCAGCAGCCAAGTTAACAGGGGCGAGCAGTACTTC	CASSQVNRGEQYF
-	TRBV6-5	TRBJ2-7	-	TGTGCCAGCAGTTACCCAGGGGCCTCGGGCGAGCAGTACTTC	CASSYPGASGEQYF
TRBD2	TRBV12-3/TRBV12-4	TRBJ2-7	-	TGTGCCAGCAGCCGGGGGGGACTAGCGGGCTACAATGAGCAGTACTTC	CASSRGGLAGYNEQYF
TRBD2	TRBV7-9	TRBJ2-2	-	TGTGCCAGCTTACTAGCGGGAGGCCTGAACACCGGGGAGCTGTTTTTT	CASLLAGGLNTGELFF
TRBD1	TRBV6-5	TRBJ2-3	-	TGTGCCAGCAGTTACGTAGTGGGACAGGGTTTTTCAGATACGCAGTATTTT	CASSYVVGQGFSDTQYF
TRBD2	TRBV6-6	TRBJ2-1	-	TGTGCCAGCAGTTACGATACGGGAGGGCCGGAGAAGCAGTTCTTC	CASSYDTGGPEKQFF
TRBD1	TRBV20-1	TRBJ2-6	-	TGCAGTGCTAGAGCTACAGGGGGCGCGTATGGGGCCAGCGTCCTGACTTTC	CSARATGGAYGASVLTF
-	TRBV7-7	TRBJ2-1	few	TGTGCCAGCAGCTTAGGGCTCCCAGGGGCGGACAATGAGCAGTTCTTC	CASSLGLPGADNEQFF
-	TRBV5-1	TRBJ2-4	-	TGCGCCAGCGGCTTGGATGCGTCGACTATCCTACCGAGGGAGCAGTACTTC	CASGLDASTILPREQYF
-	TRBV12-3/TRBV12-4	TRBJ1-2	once	TGTGCCAGCAGTTTAGCGTCCAGGGGCTATGGCTACACCTTC	CASSLASRGYGYTF
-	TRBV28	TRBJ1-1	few	TGTGCCAGCCGTTTGCCATATGCTGAAGCTTTCTTT	CASRLPYAEAFF
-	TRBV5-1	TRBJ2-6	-	TGCGCCAGCAGCTTGGAGCCGAGAGGGACCCTTTGGGGGGCCAACGTCCTGACTTTC	CASSLEPRGTLWGANVLTF
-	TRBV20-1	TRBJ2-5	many	TGCAGTGCTCAGACGGAGACCCAGTACTTC	CSAQTETQYF
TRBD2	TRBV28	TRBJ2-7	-	TGTGCCAGCGTTATGGGAGGGGTAAGCTCCTACGAGCAGTACTTC	CASVMGGVSSYEQYF
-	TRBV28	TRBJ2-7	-	TGTGCCAGCAGTACCGACGAGACCTCCCGAAGCTCCTACGAGCAGTACTTC	CASSTDETSRSSYEQYF
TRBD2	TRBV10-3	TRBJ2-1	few	TGTGCCATCTGGGAAAGCGGGAGCTCCTACAATGAGCAGTTCTTC	CAIWESGSSYNEQFF
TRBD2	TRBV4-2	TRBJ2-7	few	TGTGCCAGCAGCCAAATCGGGGGGTTCCGATCCTACGAGCAGTACTTC	CASSQIGGFRSYEQYF
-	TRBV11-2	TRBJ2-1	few	TGTGCCAGCAGCTTAAGCCCAGGAGTATACAATGAGCAGTTCTTC	CASSLSPGVYNEQFF
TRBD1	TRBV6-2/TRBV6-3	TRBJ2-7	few	TGTGCCAGCAGTTACTTACCGGGACAGGTAATCGGCGAGCAGTACTTC	CASSYLPGQVIGEQYF
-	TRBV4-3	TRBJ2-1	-	TGCGCCAGCAGCCAGAACCATGATAGGCGGGAGCAGTTCTTC	CASSQNHDRREQFF
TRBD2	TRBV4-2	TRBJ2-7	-	TGTGCCAGCAGCCTCGGACTAGCGGGATATTACGAGCAGTACTTC	CASSLGLAGYYEQYF
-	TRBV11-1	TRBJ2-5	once	TGTGCCTGCAGCTTTTATCAAGAGACCCAGTACTTC	CACSFYQETQYF
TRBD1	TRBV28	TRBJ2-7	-	TGTGCCAGCAGTTTACCCGACAGGGGAGGAAGCGGCGAGCAGTACTTC	CASSLPDRGGSGEQYF
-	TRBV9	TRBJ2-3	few	TGTGCCAGCAGCTTGACAGGATGGGGGACAGATACGCAGTATTTT	CASSLTGWGTDTQYF
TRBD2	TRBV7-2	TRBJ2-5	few	TGTGCCACCATTAGGGCTAGCGGGGCCCAAGAGACCCAGTACTTC	CATIRASGAQETQYF
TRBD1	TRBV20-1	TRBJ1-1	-	TGCAGTGCTAAAATTGGGACAGATCCTTGGAACACTGAAGCTTTCTTT	CSAKIGTDPWNTEAFF
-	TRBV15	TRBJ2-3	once	TGTGCCACCAGCAGAGTCCCAGGGTTGACAAATACGCAGTATTTT	CATSRVPGLTNTQYF
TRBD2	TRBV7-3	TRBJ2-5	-	TGTGCCAGCAGCCCCGGGGTAGCGGGGTTCCAAGAGACCCAGTACTTC	CASSPGVAGFQETQYF
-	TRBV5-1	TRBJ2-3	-	TGCGCCAGCAACCTAATAGGTGAGCCAGATACGCAGTATTTT	CASNLIGEPDTQYF
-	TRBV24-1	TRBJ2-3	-	TGTGCCACCAGTGTAGCAGATACGCAGTATTTT	CATSVADTQYF
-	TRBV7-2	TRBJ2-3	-	TGTGCCAGCAGCCCCGCTTTGAGCTTTATGGGGCTCGGCGCAGCAGATACGCAGTATTTT	CASSPALSFMGLGAADTQYF
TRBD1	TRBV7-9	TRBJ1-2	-	TGTGCCAGCAGCTCGGGCGGGTGGCGGGACAGGGGTGGTTATGGCTACACCTTC	CASSSGGWRDRGGYGYTF
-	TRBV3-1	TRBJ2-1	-	TGTGCCAGCAGTTTAGGAGGGGTTAATGAGCAGTTCTTC	CASSLGGVNEQFF
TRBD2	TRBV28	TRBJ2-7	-	TGTGCCAGCAGTCAGGATCGGGGGACTGGGCTAGCGGGAGAGTCGATCTACGAGCAGTACTTC	CASSQDRGTGLAGESIYEQYF
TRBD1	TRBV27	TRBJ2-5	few	TGTGCCAGCAGTTTCTGGGACAGGGGGCGCGCGGAGACCCAGTACTTC	CASSFWDRGRAETQYF
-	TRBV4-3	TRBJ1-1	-	TGCGCCAGCAGCCAAGATTGGCCAGGGGTACAGAGGGCTTTCTTT	CASSQDWPGVQRAFF
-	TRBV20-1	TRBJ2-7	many	TGCAGTATTCCAAGCTCCTACGAGCAGTACTTC	CSIPSSYEQYF